Presented here are 25 T cell receptor beta chains from one specimen sequenced in a study of cytomegalovirus exposure and HLA in healthy donors. Both 60 Vbeta primers and 13 Jbeta primers went into the PCR. Generated by immunoSEQ multiplex PCR, the TCRdb table keeps only in-frame clones and is missing some. This table holds about 76,000 clones. The material sequenced was PBMCs. These receptors all stem from a woman aged 40 to 50 in good health and CMV-seropositive.

CDR3 DNA: TGTGCCACCAGCAGAGAGGAGGTTTACTATGGCTACACCTTC. Its translation is CATSREEVYYGYTF. The J gene is TRBJ1-2, the V gene TRBV15; D not certain. V gave up 0 bases and J gave up 3 bases, with 8 bases separating them. The CDR3 is 14 residues long. Germline V gives CDR1 LNHNV, CDR2 YYDKDF (reference sequence).

The rearrangement uses TRBV5-4 and TRBJ2-7; D is unclear. Germline V gene lookup returns CDR1 SGHNT and CDR2 YYREEE (reference sequence). Trimming took 0 bases from V and 2 from J, leaving 9 bases between them. This CDR3 is 14 amino acids long. This chain's CDR3 is CASSLGPGTYEQYF. CDR3 coding DNA: TGTGCCAGCAGCTTGGGTCCAGGCACCTACGAGCAGTACTTC.

The chain is built from TRBV6-1 and TRBJ2-3; no reliable D call. This CDR3 is built from 14 residues. The V gene's germline CDR1 is MNHNS and CDR2 SASEGT. V was shortened by 7 bases and J by 0 bases, with 11 bases between the two germline ends. Written as DNA, the CDR3 is TGTGCCAGCATCCTTGGAGCGAGCACAGATACGCAGTATTTT. It translates to CASILGASTDTQYF.

The chain employs TRBV19 and TRBJ1-1; 9 nucleotides agree with TRBD1. The germline V gene has CDR1 LNHDA and CDR2 SQIVND (reference sequence). J gave up 3 bases and V 6 bases, and 5 bases lay outside the gene matches. This CDR3 has 14 amino acids. CDR3 nucleotides: TGTGCCAGTAGCCCAACAGGGGGCGACACTGAAGCTTTCTTT. Translating gives CASSPTGGDTEAFF.

The chain recombines TRBV4-1 with TRBJ1-2, with a weak D call TRBD1 (6 bases). Trimming took off 0 bases at V and 4 bases at J, with 12 bases between the two ends. The length of the CDR3 is 15 residues. The germline CDR1 and CDR2 sequences are MGHRA and YSYEKL. The CDR3 sequence: CASSQDPGRGYGYTF. The CDR3 DNA is TGCGCCAGCAGCCAAGATCCTGGCAGGGGCTATGGCTACACCTTC.

The V gene is TRBV5-1, the J gene TRBJ2-5; the D gene is possibly TRBD1 (5 bases). Germline-derived CDR1 and CDR2 are SGHRS and YFSETQ. The CDR3 has 14 residues. Trimming shortened V by 4 bases and J by 5 bases, and 15 bases separated the two germline ends. The CDR3 is CASSGAFKGETQYF. The DNA of the CDR3 is TGCGCCAGCAGCGGGGCTTTTAAGGGGGAGACCCAGTACTTC.

The chain joins TRBV4-3 to TRBJ2-3; TRBD2 might be the D (6 bases). Germline lookup yields CDR1 LGHNA and CDR2 YSLEER. The CDR3 has 15 residues. Trimming removed 4 bases at V and 1 base at J, with 12 bases between. CDR3 protein: CASSRRSGGTDTQYF. As DNA, the CDR3 is TGCGCCAGCAGCCGCAGATCGGGGGGCACAGATACGCAGTATTTT.

J is TRBJ2-3 and V is TRBV6-5; 8 positions agree with TRBD2. CDR3 length equals 14 residues. Trimming removed 7 bases from V and 3 bases from J; junction bases left unmatched: 6. Germline CDR1 MNHEY, CDR2 SVGAGI. Here the CDR3 DNA reads TGTGCCAGCACCCCGGGGGGGCGGACAGATACGCAGTATTTT. Translating gives CASTPGGRTDTQYF.

With regard to this clone: Different DNA sequences within this sample yield the same CDR3. DNA of the CDR3: TGTGCCAGTGGGAGTCGTTACAGGGATACCTACAATGAGCAGTTCTTC. This encodes CASGSRYRDTYNEQFF. The chain joins TRBV19 to TRBJ2-1, with D possibly being TRBD1 (6 bases). This CDR3 is built from 16 residues. CDR1 is LNHDA and CDR2 is SQIVND in the germline V gene (reference sequence). Trimming left V 8 bases short and J 2 bases short, with 19 bases between. The full variable domain, completed using reference TRBV19 and TRBJ2-1, is DGGITQSPKYLFRKEGQNVTLSCEQNLNHDAMYWYRQDPGQGLRLIYYSQIVNDFQKGDIAEGYSVSREKKESFPLTVTSAQKNPTAFYLCASGSRYRDTYNEQFFGPGTRLTVL.

The chain joins TRBV11-1 to TRBJ2-3, with 7 bases identical to TRBD1. Germline V gene sequence: CDR1 SGHAT, CDR2 FQDESV (reference sequence). This CDR3 region has 15 residues. J lost 0 bases, V lost 5 bases, and 5 bases had no gene match. The CDR3 loop reads CASSPGTDSTDTQYF. The DNA of the CDR3 is TGTGCCAGCAGCCCCGGGACAGATAGCACAGATACGCAGTATTTT.

The chain is built from TRBV18 and TRBJ1-4, with D possibly being TRBD1 (5 bases). CDR3 length: 15 amino acids. CDR1 and CDR2 (germline): KGHSH, LQKENI. V lost 2 bases, J lost 4 bases, and 11 bases lay in between. The CDR3 DNA reads TGTGCCAGCTCACCAAACAGGTCCTATAATGAAAAACTGTTTTTT. Translated: CASSPNRSYNEKLFF.

The chain is built from TRBV6-1 and TRBJ2-3; 8 nucleotides agree with TRBD1. Germline V gene sequence: CDR1 MNHNS, CDR2 SASEGT. The J segment lost 0 bases and the V segment lost 6 bases, leaving 5 bases of the junction unmatched. This CDR3 is 15 amino acids long. This CDR3 reads CASSRTGPSTDTQYF. The CDR3 region has the DNA TGTGCCAGCAGCAGGACAGGGCCTAGCACAGATACGCAGTATTTT.

The CDR3 coding sequence is TGTGCCAGCAGCCGAACAGGGGAAGGAGACGGCTACACCTTC. Protein product: CASSRTGEGDGYTF. The chain joins TRBV4-2 to TRBJ1-2, with 7 nucleotides matching TRBD1. Looked up from germline, CDR1 is LGHNA and CDR2 is YNFKEQ. J was trimmed by 8 bases and V by 4 bases; bases with no gene match: 10. The CDR3 runs 14 residues.

For the CDR3, the DNA is TGTGCCAGCAGCCCCGGGACAGCCTACGAGCAGTACTTC. Translation gives CASSPGTAYEQYF. The chain recombines TRBV11-2 with TRBJ2-7; 7 nucleotides line up with TRBD1. The length of the CDR3 is 13 residues. With V trimmed by 5 bases and J by 2 bases, 3 bases remained unmatched. In germline, CDR1 is SGHAT, CDR2 FQNNGV.

V and J are TRBV18 and TRBJ1-1; 8 nucleotides align to TRBD1. J was trimmed by 2 bases and V by 3 bases; bases with no gene match: 5. Germline values: CDR1 KGHSH, CDR2 LQKENI. The CDR3 contains 15 residues. CDR3 residues: CASSPPGQENTEAFF. CDR3 bases: TGTGCCAGCTCACCGCCGGGACAGGAAAACACTGAAGCTTTCTTT. The whole variable domain, filled in from reference TRBV18 and TRBJ1-1, reads NAGVMQNPRHLVRRRGQEARLRCSPMKGHSHVYWYRQLPEEGLKFMVYLQKENIIDESGMPKERFSAEFPKEGPSILRIQQVVRGDSAAYFCASSPPGQENTEAFFGQGTRLTVV.

CDR3 amino acids: CASSRTQGILGYGYTF. The CDR3 DNA reads TGTGCCAGTAGTCGAACACAGGGGATCCTCGGCTATGGCTACACCTTC. V and J are TRBV19 and TRBJ1-2; 7 bases agree with TRBD1. Germline V lookup: CDR1 LNHDA, CDR2 SQIVND (reference sequence). The trim removed 5 bases at V and 4 bases at J, leaving 13 bases unmatched. This CDR3 is 16 amino acids long. Drawing the rest from reference TRBV19 and TRBJ1-2, the complete variable domain is DGGITQSPKYLFRKEGQNVTLSCEQNLNHDAMYWYRQDPGQGLRLIYYSQIVNDFQKGDIAEGYSVSREKKESFPLTVTSAQKNPTAFYLCASSRTQGILGYGYTFGSGTRLTVV.

The V and J genes are TRBV5-1 and TRBJ2-2; 7 bases map to TRBD2. Per germline, CDR1 SGHRS and CDR2 YFSETQ. CDR3 length: 16 residues. The trim removed 2 bases at V and 2 bases at J, leaving 6 bases unmatched. The CDR3 protein is CASSLELAINTGELFF. The CDR3, as DNA: TGCGCCAGCAGCTTAGAACTAGCGATAAACACCGGGGAGCTGTTTTTT.

The DNA for the CDR3 is TGTGCCAGCAGTCCGGGGGGGGCTAATTCACCCCTCCACTTT. Encoded protein: CASSPGGANSPLHF. The chain employs TRBV11-2 and TRBJ1-6, with D possibly being TRBD1 (6 bases). Between the trimmed V and J ends, which lost 6 bases and 6 bases, there was a span of 12 bases. This CDR3 region has 14 residues. CDR1 is SGHAT, CDR2 FQNNGV, per germline.

The chain links TRBV2 to TRBJ1-3; possibly TRBD1 for D (6 bases). Deletions cut 2 bases from V and 0 bases from J, with 14 bases between. The CDR3 is 17 amino acids. The germline V gene has CDR1 SNHLY and CDR2 FYNNEI. CDR3 DNA: TGTGCCAGCAGTGAAAATCCGCAGGGGAGCTCTGGAAACACCATATATTTT. Protein product: CASSENPQGSSGNTIYF.

The chain has TRBV6-4 and TRBJ2-3, with a possible D match to TRBD2 (6 bases). CDR3 length: 14 residues. Trimming shortened V by 2 bases and J by 6 bases, and 12 bases separated the two germline ends. Germline CDR1 is MRHNA and CDR2 is SNTAGT. DNA of the CDR3: TGTGCCAGCAGTGACGGTCGGGAGTCCGATACGCAGTATTTT. Its protein is CASSDGRESDTQYF.

V gene TRBV5-1 combines with J gene TRBJ2-3; unclear D gene. V lost 7 bases and J 6 bases, leaving 9 bases between the germline ends. CDR3 length equals 11 residues. Germline CDR1 is SGHRS and CDR2 is YFSETQ. This chain's CDR3 is CASAASDTQYF. CDR3 bases: TGCGCCAGCGCCGCGTCGGATACGCAGTATTTT. Filled out from reference TRBV5-1 and TRBJ2-3, the complete variable domain reads KAGVTQTPRYLIKTRGQQVTLSCSPISGHRSVSWYQQTPGQGLQFLFEYFSETQRNKGNFPGRFSGRQFSNSRSEMNVSTLELGDSALYLCASAASDTQYFGPGTRLTVL.

DNA for the CDR3: TGTGCCAGCAGTCACAGGGACCTCTCCTACAATGAGCAGTTCTTC. It specifies CASSHRDLSYNEQFF. The chain recombines TRBV7-3 with TRBJ2-1, with D possibly being TRBD1 (6 bases). Germline loops: CDR1 SGHTA, CDR2 FQGTGA. This CDR3 spans 15 amino acids. Trimming stripped 6 bases from V and 0 bases from J, with 12 bases between.

The chain combines TRBV7-9 with TRBJ2-3; D not resolved. From germline, CDR1 is SEHNR and CDR2 FQNEAQ (reference sequence). This CDR3 is 16 amino acids long. Here the CDR3 reads CAIPTGGLASTDTQYF. The CDR3 coding sequence is TGTGCGATACCCACTGGCGGCCTTGCTAGCACAGATACGCAGTATTTT.

This chain uses TRBV2 with TRBJ2-7; 7 bases are shared with TRBD2. V lost 2 bases and J lost 2; bases outside the gene matches: 12. The CDR3 runs 17 residues. From germline, CDR1 is SNHLY and CDR2 FYNNEI. CDR3 loop: CASSETGLAVTTYEQYF. The CDR3 region has the DNA TGTGCCAGCAGTGAAACTGGCCTAGCGGTGACGACCTACGAGCAGTACTTC.

This chain uses TRBV28 with TRBJ1-4; 7 bases line up with TRBD1. The CDR3 totals 14 residues. Losses at the gene ends were 3 bases for V and 5 bases for J; bases not matched to a gene: 3. Germline CDR1 MDHEN, CDR2 SYDVKM. In DNA, the CDR3 is TGTGCCAGCAGTTTCTCAGGGGGGAATGAAAAACTGTTTTTT. Protein product: CASSFSGGNEKLFF.